A single sample gave rise to the 25 T cell receptor beta chains below, sequenced in a study of blood T cells in healthy people across ages. Then a second PCR, running roughly 7 to 11 cycles, was carried out with a sample-barcoded 5' primer and a J-beta primer mix. A single record per CDR3 protein comes from TCRdb applying MiXCR to the 5' RACE reads. The table has 1.8 million or so distinct CDR3 sequences, about two fifths seen once; the top ten hold about 23%. Sequencing was done on a sample of blood. The receptors come from a human donor in good health.

This clonotype was found a few times. The chain is built from TRBV3-1 and TRBJ1-2; D perhaps matches TRBD1 (5 bases). The V gene's germline CDR1 is LGHDT and CDR2 YNNKEL (reference sequence). The CDR3 is made up of 14 amino acids. V was pared by 1 base and J by 4 bases, with 10 bases between. CDR3 DNA: TGTGCCAGCAGCCAAGCAATCGGGGGCTATGGCTACACCTTC. As protein: CASSQAIGGYGYTF.

V usage is TRBV4-1 and J usage is TRBJ2-7, with D perhaps TRBD1 or TRBD2 (5 bases each). Trimming cost V 3 bases and J 3 bases, with 15 bases left between them. Germline CDR1 reads MGHRA; CDR2 reads YSYEKL. This CDR3 contains 15 residues. The CDR3 region is CASSHRGDGIYEQYF. The CDR3 region has the DNA TGCGCCAGCAGCCATAGAGGGGACGGAATCTACGAGCAGTACTTC.

This clonotype was seen a single time. V and J are TRBV20-1 and TRBJ2-1; 9 bases map to TRBD2. The CDR3 loop spans 16 amino acids. Germline V gene sequence: CDR1 DFQATT, CDR2 SNEGSKA (reference sequence). After removal of 6 bases from V and 3 bases from J, the junction contained 12 bases not matched to a gene. CDR3 loop: CSAGGMAGGLYNEQFF. Here the CDR3 DNA reads TGCAGTGCCGGGGGTATGGCGGGGGGGCTCTACAATGAGCAGTTCTTC.

The chain carries TRBV10-3 and TRBJ1-1; 8 bases fit TRBD1. Trimming cost V 7 bases and J 5 bases; bases outside gene matches: 9. The CDR3 spans 14 residues. Germline assignment: CDR1 ENHRY and CDR2 SYGVKD. The CDR3 loop reads CAITDNRGETEAFF. CDR3 in DNA: TGTGCCATCACCGATAACAGGGGGGAAACTGAAGCTTTCTTT.

This clonotype has more than one count but fewer than ten. The chain links TRBV7-2 to TRBJ1-5; D may be TRBD1 (5 bases). Looked up from germline, CDR1 is SGHTA and CDR2 is FQGNSA. V was cut by 3 bases and J by 4 bases, with 13 bases left in between. The CDR3 has 15 residues. In DNA, the CDR3 is TGTGCCAGCAGCTTGGGGGACTCACCGAATCAGCCCCAGCATTTT. Residues: CASSLGDSPNQPQHF.

The CDR3 region is CSASGFRASVYNEQFF. The CDR3 nucleotides are TGCAGTGCTAGCGGATTTAGGGCTAGCGTCTACAATGAGCAGTTCTTC. The chain uses TRBV20-1 and TRBJ2-1; maybe TRBD2 (6 bases). The CDR3 contains 16 residues. Germline assignment: CDR1 DFQATT and CDR2 SNEGSKA (reference sequence). With 3 bases removed from V and 3 bases from J, the gap between germline ends came to 18 bases.

This clonotype turned up a few times. J is TRBJ1-1 and V is TRBV29-1; 8 nucleotides agree with TRBD1. The V gene's germline CDR1 is SQVTM and CDR2 ANQGSEA. CDR3 length equals 14 residues. Losses at the gene ends were 4 bases for V and 5 bases for J; bases not matched to a gene: 9. In nucleotides, the CDR3 is TGCAGCGTTGCGCGTAACAGGGGGGAGACTGAAGCTTTCTTT. Translation gives CSVARNRGETEAFF.

This clonotype was seen a few times. CDR3 nucleotide sequence: TGTGCCAGCAGCCCGGACAGGGACAGATCCTACGAGCAGTACTTC. Protein sequence: CASSPDRDRSYEQYF. The chain has TRBV11-2 and TRBJ2-7; 8 nucleotides line up with TRBD1. With 5 bases clipped from V and 1 base from J, the junction kept 7 bases outside the gene matches. The V gene's germline CDR1 is SGHAT and CDR2 FQNNGV. The CDR3 contains 15 residues.

This clonotype was seen more than once but under ten times. The chain is built from TRBV4-3 and TRBJ2-3, with D possibly being TRBD2 (5 bases). Between the trimmed V and J ends, which lost 4 bases and 8 bases, there was a span of 13 bases. CDR1 and CDR2 from the germline V gene are LGHNA and YSLEER. This CDR3 comprises 13 residues. CDR3: CASSPILGGTQYF. The CDR3 DNA reads TGCGCCAGCAGCCCCATACTAGGAGGTACGCAGTATTTT.

This clonotype was seen a handful of times. The chain joins TRBV20-1 to TRBJ1-2; D remains unclear. Per the germline V gene, CDR1 is DFQATT and CDR2 is SNEGSKA (reference sequence). V dropped 6 bases and J dropped 4 bases, with 24 bases sitting between them. The CDR3 totals 16 residues. The CDR3 DNA follows: TGCAGTGCCGTCGTCCCCCGAAGGGCTCGAGGCTATGGCTACACCTTC. The encoded protein is CSAVVPRRARGYGYTF.

The J gene is TRBJ2-2, the V gene TRBV4-3; D unclear. There are 14 residues in the CDR3. V was shortened by 4 bases and J by 4 bases, with 10 bases between the two germline ends. CDR1 and CDR2 (germline): LGHNA, YSLEER. The CDR3 DNA is TGCGCCAGCAGCCGTGAAAGAACCACCGGGGAGCTGTTTTTT. Translation: CASSRERTTGELFF.

This clonotype has just a few counts. This chain connects TRBV4-3 to TRBJ2-5; 13 bases are a match to TRBD2. CDR3 size: 18 residues. V trimming: 1 base; J trimming: 5 bases; junction bases outside the gene matches: 10. CDR1 and CDR2 from the germline V gene are LGHNA and YSLEER. The CDR3 region has the DNA TGCGCCAGCAGCCAAGCCTTTGGACTAGCGGGGGCACCCGAGACCCAGTACTTC. This translates into CASSQAFGLAGAPETQYF.

The chain's CDR3 is CASSYQGDSDPPLHF. For the CDR3, the DNA is TGTGCCAGCAGTTACCAGGGGGACTCGGATCCACCCCTCCACTTT. The gene calls are TRBV6-2 or TRBV6-3 and TRBJ1-6, with 7 positions matching TRBD1. The CDR3 extends over 15 amino acids. Germline V lookup: CDR1 MNHEY, CDR2 SVGEGT. Losses at the gene ends were 2 bases for V and 11 bases for J; bases not matched to a gene: 9.

This clonotype has only a few counts. The chain employs TRBV4-1 and TRBJ2-4, with 8 bases matching TRBD1. The J call is uncertain, as TRBJ2-7 better fits the DNA end. This CDR3 has 16 residues. CDR1 MGHRA and CDR2 YSYEKL come from the germline V gene. CDR3: CASSQVSGQGLGEQYF. The CDR3 DNA reads as TGCGCCAGCAGCCAAGTTTCCGGACAGGGCCTAGGCGAGCAGTACTTC.

With respect to this clonotype: Sequence at one end of the junction differs from germline and may be a read error. This chain connects TRBV9 to TRBJ1-2; no definite D call. Germline V gives CDR1 SGDLS, CDR2 YYNGEE. The CDR3 spans 14 residues. The CDR3 DNA reads as TGTGCCAACAGCGTCGCTGAAGCTAACTATGGCTACACCTTC. The encoded protein is CANSVAEANYGYTF.

The gene calls are TRBV21-1 and TRBJ1-5. TRBV21-1 is listed as a pseudogene. CDR3 length equals 19 residues. The CDR3 protein is CASLSWGGCIDSSNQPQHF. The CDR3 DNA reads as TGTGCCAGCCTAAGCTGGGGGGGCTGTATAGATTCTAGCAATCAGCCCCAGCATTTT.

This clonotype was observed a few times. The V gene is TRBV2, the J gene TRBJ1-6; D may be TRBD1 (5 bases). V gave up 6 bases and J gave up 0 bases, with 12 bases separating them. Germline V CDR1 and CDR2: SNHLY, FYNNEI. This CDR3 is built from 16 residues. The CDR3 sequence is CASREIGGSYNSPLHF. The CDR3 DNA reads TGTGCCAGCAGAGAAATTGGGGGCTCCTATAATTCACCCCTCCACTTT.

The chain employs TRBV10-3 and TRBJ1-5; tentative D call: TRBD1 (6 bases). The CDR3 length is 16 residues. V shed 2 bases and J shed 0 bases, with 11 bases lying between them. Germline loops: CDR1 ENHRY, CDR2 SYGVKD. In DNA, the CDR3 is TGTGCCATCAGTGAGGGAGGGACAAATAGCAATCAGCCCCAGCATTTT. As protein: CAISEGGTNSNQPQHF.

The V gene is TRBV6-6, the J gene TRBJ2-4, with D possibly being TRBD2 (5 bases). CDR1 and CDR2 from the germline V gene are MNHNY and SVGAGI (reference sequence). The CDR3 runs to 13 residues. V shed 4 bases and J shed 4 bases, with 8 bases lying between them. The CDR3 loop reads CASSLRGKNIQYF. The CDR3 nucleotides read TGTGCCAGCAGTTTACGCGGGAAAAACATTCAGTACTTC.

The V gene is TRBV7-2, the J gene TRBJ1-2, with D perhaps TRBD1 (6 bases). This CDR3 has 16 amino acids. V was shortened by 2 bases and J by 7 bases, with 20 bases between the two germline ends. CDR1 and CDR2 (germline): SGHTA, FQGNSA. This CDR3 is CASSLQPGTTGRGYTF. The CDR3, as DNA: TGTGCCAGCAGCTTACAACCAGGGACAACGGGACGTGGCTACACCTTC.

The chain is built from TRBV20-1 and TRBJ1-1; the D gene is possibly TRBD1 (6 bases). Germline loops: CDR1 DFQATT, CDR2 SNEGSKA (reference sequence). V lost 3 bases, J lost 2 bases, and 19 bases lay in between. The CDR3 is made up of 16 amino acids. Written as DNA, the CDR3 is TGCAGTGCTAGTCGATCAATGTGGGGGGCTAACACTGAAGCTTTCTTT. This gives the protein CSASRSMWGANTEAFF.

With regard to this clonotype: A much larger clone differs by one base, so this may be a read error. The V call is TRBV28, the J call TRBJ1-2, with D maybe TRBD1 (6 bases). Germline-derived CDR1 and CDR2 are MDHEN and SYDVKM. Trimming pared 7 bases from V and 0 bases from J, leaving 6 bases between. This CDR3 has 12 residues. Here the CDR3 reads CASTGANYGYTF. Written as DNA, the CDR3 is TGTGCCAGCACAGGGGCTAACTATGGCTACACCTTC.

Here the CDR3 reads CASSRGDAVSSGANVLTF. CDR3 nucleotide sequence: TGTGCCAGCAGCCGAGGGGATGCGGTTAGCTCTGGGGCCAACGTCCTGACTTTC. This sequence joins TRBV7-9 and TRBJ2-6; D tentatively fits TRBD1 or TRBD2 (5 bases each). The CDR3 covers 18 residues. Germline lookup yields CDR1 SEHNR and CDR2 FQNEAQ (reference sequence). V shed 5 bases and J shed 0 bases, with 17 bases lying between them.

V is TRBV7-2 and J is TRBJ2-3; TRBD2 matches at 11 bases. The CDR3 is 17 amino acids. J gave up 5 bases and V 5 bases, and 12 bases lay outside the gene matches. Germline loops: CDR1 SGHTA, CDR2 FQGNSA. This CDR3 is CASSPVHSGGAGDTQYF. CDR3 sequence (DNA): TGTGCCAGCAGCCCAGTCCATAGCGGGGGGGCCGGAGATACGCAGTATTTT.

The chain has TRBV9 and TRBJ2-1; 8 bases match TRBD2. Trimming took 0 bases from V and 3 from J; bases not matched to a gene: 5. CDR3 length equals 16 residues. CDR1 and CDR2 (germline): SGDLS, YYNGEE. The CDR3 region is CASSVEGGGSYNEQFF. The CDR3 DNA reads as TGTGCCAGCAGCGTAGAGGGCGGGGGGAGCTACAATGAGCAGTTCTTC.